This T cell receptor (beta chain) appears in the sequencing data of a study of blood T cell repertoires in COVID-19. Across the study: Samples representing acute and convalescent COVID-19 were sourced from the United States, Italy and Spain. In each case, the material was cDNA or gDNA derived from T cells, B-cell-depleted T cells, or PBMCs.

Categorization into cohorts depended on clinical history that participants reported. The repertoire was sequenced with immunoSEQ multiplex PCR; TCRdb's copy has only in-frame clones and lacks some. The sample holds around 270,000 clones; over 75% are singletons and the top ten take around 3%. Sequenced: PBMCs or T cells enriched from blood (not recorded which). This receptor was identified in a woman aged 40-49 years who had been exposed to COVID-19.

The CDR3 loop reads CAISAGSGTSTDTQYF. The CDR3 bases are TGTGCCATCAGTGCGGGTAGCGGAACTAGCACAGATACGCAGTATTTT. This chain joins TRBV10-3 and TRBJ2-3; possibly TRBD2 for D (6 bases). The CDR3 consists of 16 residues. V was clipped by 4 bases and J by 0 bases, with 14 bases between them. Germline CDR1 and CDR2: ENHRY and SYGVKD.